This T cell receptor beta chain was sequenced in a study of blood T cell repertoires in COVID-19. Study-level information: T cells, B-cell-depleted T cells, or PBMCs provided the cDNA or gDNA that served as material.

Authors' processing steps: Amplifying reference gene primers gave estimates of nucleated cell counts. Assay used: immunoSEQ multiplex PCR; TCRdb lists only in-frame clones, some missing. The DNA gave D and trimming, while V, J and clone size come from that table. The table lists roughly 300,000 clones, around 90% of them singletons. From germline, CDR1 is SNHLY and CDR2 FYNNEI. Trimming stripped 6 bases from V and 9 bases from J, with 21 bases between. This CDR3 comprises 14 residues. This chain joins TRBV2 and TRBJ2-7; TRBD1 is a possible D gene (5 bases). This TCR derives from a man aged 18 to 35 who had recovered from COVID-19. The sequenced material came from peripheral blood. CDR3 bases: TGTGCCAGCAGGATCCTACAGGTGTCCCGGGCGCAGTACTTC. Amino acid sequence: CASRILQVSRAQYF. Supplemented by reference TRBV2 and TRBJ2-7, the full variable domain reads EPEVTQTPSHQVTQMGQEVILRCVPISNHLYFYWYRQILGQKVEFLVSFYNNEISEKSEIFDDQFSVERPDGSNFTLKIRSTKLEDSAMYFCASRILQVSRAQYFGPGTRLTVT.